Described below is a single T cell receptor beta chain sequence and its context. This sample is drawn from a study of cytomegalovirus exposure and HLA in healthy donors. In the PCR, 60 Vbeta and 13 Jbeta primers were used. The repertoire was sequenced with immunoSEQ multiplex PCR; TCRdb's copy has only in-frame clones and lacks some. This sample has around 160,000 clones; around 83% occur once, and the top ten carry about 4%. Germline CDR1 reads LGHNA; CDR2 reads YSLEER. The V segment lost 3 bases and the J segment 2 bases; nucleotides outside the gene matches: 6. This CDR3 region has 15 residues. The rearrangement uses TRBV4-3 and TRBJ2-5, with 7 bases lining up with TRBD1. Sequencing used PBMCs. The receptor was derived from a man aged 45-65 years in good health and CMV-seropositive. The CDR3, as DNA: TGCGCCAGCAGCCAGGGACAGCAGGGACAAGAGACCCAGTACTTC. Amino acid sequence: CASSQGQQGQETQYF.